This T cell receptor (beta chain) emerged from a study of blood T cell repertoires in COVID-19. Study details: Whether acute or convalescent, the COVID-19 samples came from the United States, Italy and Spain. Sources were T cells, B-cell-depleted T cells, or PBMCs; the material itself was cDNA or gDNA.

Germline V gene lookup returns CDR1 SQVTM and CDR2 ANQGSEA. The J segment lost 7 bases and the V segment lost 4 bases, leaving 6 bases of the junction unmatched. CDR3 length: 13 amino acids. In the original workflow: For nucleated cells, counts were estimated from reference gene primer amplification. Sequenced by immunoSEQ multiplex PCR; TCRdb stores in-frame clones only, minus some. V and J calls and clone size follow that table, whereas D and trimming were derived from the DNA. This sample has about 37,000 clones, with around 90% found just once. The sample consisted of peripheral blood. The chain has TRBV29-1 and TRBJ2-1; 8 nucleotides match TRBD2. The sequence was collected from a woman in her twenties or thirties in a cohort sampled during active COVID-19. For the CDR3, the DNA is TGCAGCGTTGGTACTAGCGGTTGGAATGAGCAGTTCTTC. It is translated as CSVGTSGWNEQFF.